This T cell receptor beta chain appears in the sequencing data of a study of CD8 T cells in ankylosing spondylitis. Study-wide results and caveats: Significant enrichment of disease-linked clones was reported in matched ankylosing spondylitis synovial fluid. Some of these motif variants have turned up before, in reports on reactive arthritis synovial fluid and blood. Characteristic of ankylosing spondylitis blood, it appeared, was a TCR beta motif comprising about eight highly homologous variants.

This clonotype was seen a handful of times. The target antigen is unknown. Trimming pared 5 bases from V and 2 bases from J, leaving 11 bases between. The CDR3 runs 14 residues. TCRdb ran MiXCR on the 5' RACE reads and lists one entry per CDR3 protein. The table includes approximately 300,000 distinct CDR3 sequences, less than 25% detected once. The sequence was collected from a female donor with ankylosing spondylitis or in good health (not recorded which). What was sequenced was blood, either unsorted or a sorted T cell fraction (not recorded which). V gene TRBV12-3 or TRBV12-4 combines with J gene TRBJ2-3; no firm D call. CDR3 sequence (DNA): TGTGCCAGCAGTACCCCCCCTCTCACAGATACGCAGTATTTT. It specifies CASSTPPLTDTQYF.